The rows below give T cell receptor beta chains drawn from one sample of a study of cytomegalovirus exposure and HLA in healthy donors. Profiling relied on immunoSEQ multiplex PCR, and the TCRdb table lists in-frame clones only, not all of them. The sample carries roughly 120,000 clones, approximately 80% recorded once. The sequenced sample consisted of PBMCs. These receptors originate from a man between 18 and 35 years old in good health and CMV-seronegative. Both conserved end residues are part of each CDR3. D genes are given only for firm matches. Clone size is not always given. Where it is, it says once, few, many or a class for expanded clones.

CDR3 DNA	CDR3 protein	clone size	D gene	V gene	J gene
TGTGCCAACAGAACTACGACAAAAGGGGCTAACTATGGCTACACCTTC	CANRTTTKGANYGYTF	few	.	TRBV6-6	TRBJ1-2
TGTGCCAGCAGCGTAGAAGGCAGGGCCACTGAAGCTTTCTTT	CASSVEGRATEAFF	.	.	TRBV9	TRBJ1-1
TGTGCCAGCAGTTCCCCGGACAGGGGATTACGTGGCTACACCTTC	CASSSPDRGLRGYTF	.	TRBD1	TRBV27	TRBJ1-2
TGTGCCAGCAGCCCGGGACTAGCGTACACAGATACGCAGTATTTT	CASSPGLAYTDTQYF	.	TRBD2	TRBV5-8	TRBJ2-3
TGTGCCAGTAGGGGCGAACTAGCGGGAGGGAATACGCAGTATTTT	CASRGELAGGNTQYF	.	TRBD2	TRBV19	TRBJ2-3
TGCGCCAGCAGTCAATCTAACGGGGATGGGTTCTTC	CASSQSNGDGFF	.	.	TRBV23-1	TRBJ2-1
TGTGCCAGCAGTTACTCGACAGGGAGGGAAGCTTTCTTT	CASSYSTGREAFF	.	TRBD1	TRBV6-6	TRBJ1-1
TGCGCCAGCAGCCCTCGGGAGGGGGGGAACACTGAAGCTTTCTTT	CASSPREGGNTEAFF	.	.	TRBV5-1	TRBJ1-1
TGCGCCAGCAGCTTGGTACAGCTGAACACTGAAGCTTTCTTT	CASSLVQLNTEAFF	.	.	TRBV5-1	TRBJ1-1
TGTGCCAGCAGCTACAGGGGGTATGAGCAGTTCTTC	CASSYRGYEQFF	.	TRBD1	TRBV5-8	TRBJ2-1
TGTGCCAGCAGTTCGAGTCGACCCCGGGACAGGGCGGATGAGCAGTACTTC	CASSSSRPRDRADEQYF	.	TRBD1	TRBV28	TRBJ2-7
TGTGCCAGCTCACCTCGGACAGGGGTCAATCAGCCCCAGCATTTT	CASSPRTGVNQPQHF	.	TRBD1	TRBV18	TRBJ1-5
TGTGCCAGCAGTTTACCGACTAGCGAGGCGAGATCCTACGAGCAGTACTTC	CASSLPTSEARSYEQYF	many	TRBD2	TRBV28	TRBJ2-7
TGTGCCAGCTCACCTGCGATCATGGAAAAACTGTTTTTT	CASSPAIMEKLFF	.	.	TRBV18	TRBJ1-4
TGTGCCAGCAGCTCCACCGGGGTTAGCGTCGAGCAGTTCTTC	CASSSTGVSVEQFF	.	.	TRBV7-9	TRBJ2-1
TGTGCCAGCAGCTTAGTGGCGGCCCACCCCTCCACCGGGGAGCTGTTTTTT	CASSLVAAHPSTGELFF	.	.	TRBV7-3	TRBJ2-2
TGCGCCAGCAGACTAGCGGGGTACACAGATACGCAGTATTTT	CASRLAGYTDTQYF	.	TRBD2	TRBV5-1	TRBJ2-3
TGCGCCAGCAGCCCGGACAGGGGGACTGAAGCTTTCTTT	CASSPDRGTEAFF	.	TRBD1	TRBV5-1	TRBJ1-1
TGTGCCAGCAGCCAAGATCTAAGCTCTGGAAACACCATATATTTT	CASSQDLSSGNTIYF	.	.	TRBV4-2	TRBJ1-3
TGTGCCAGCAGCTCCGGACTAGCGGGTTACGAGCAGTACTTC	CASSSGLAGYEQYF	.	TRBD2	TRBV11-3	TRBJ2-7
TGCAGCGTTGAAGATCGTAGGGGGCGATGTGGCTACACCTTC	CSVEDRRGRCGYTF	.	TRBD1	TRBV29-1	TRBJ1-2
TGTGCCAGCAGCGTAGCCCCCAGGGGAGCCTACAATGAGCAGTTCTTC	CASSVAPRGAYNEQFF	once	.	TRBV9	TRBJ2-1
TGTGCCAGTAAGAAGGGGCCCAGAAACTACGAGCAGTACTTC	CASKKGPRNYEQYF	.	.	TRBV19	TRBJ2-7
TGTGCCAGCAGTTACGGTAGCTCCTCTGGAAACACCATATATTTT	CASSYGSSSGNTIYF	.	.	TRBV6-5	TRBJ1-3
TGCGCCAGCAGCTTGGGAGGGACTAGCGGGAGAGGGAATGAGCAGTTCTTC	CASSLGGTSGRGNEQFF	.	TRBD2	TRBV5-1	TRBJ2-1
TGTGCCAGCAGCCGGGGCATGCCTCTAGGCAATGAGCAGTTCTTC	CASSRGMPLGNEQFF	.	.	TRBV14	TRBJ2-1
TGTTCCAGCAGCTTAGCAAATGACAGGGCTGGGGCCAACGTCCTGACTTTC	CSSSLANDRAGANVLTF	once	TRBD1	TRBV7-9	TRBJ2-6
TGTGCCAGCAGCTCCAACCTAGCGGGCCTCGGGGGTACGCAGTATTTT	CASSSNLAGLGGTQYF	.	TRBD2	TRBV7-3	TRBJ2-3
TGTGCCAGTAGTACAAGACAGGGAGGATCTGGAAACACCATATATTTT	CASSTRQGGSGNTIYF	.	TRBD1	TRBV2	TRBJ1-3
TGCGCCAGCAGCTATCGACAGGGGGCTTCCTACGAGCAGTACTTC	CASSYRQGASYEQYF	.	TRBD1	TRBV5-1	TRBJ2-7